Included here is one T cell receptor beta chain sequence, with context. Isolated RNA was reverse transcribed into cDNA used as the sequencing template. Clones were sequenced by immunoSEQ multiplex PCR, and TCRdb holds only the in-frame ones, with some missing. The sample records around 250,000 clones, about 68% being singletons. Alopecia areata patients provided lesional scalp punch biopsies and peripheral blood, both collected for the study. With 5 bases removed from V and 6 bases from J, the gap between germline ends came to 14 bases. CDR1 and CDR2 (germline): MNHEY, SVGAGI. The CDR3 has 13 amino acids. These data originate in a study of CD8+ T cells in alopecia areata.

The receptor's source is a human donor with alopecia areata. This chain links TRBV6-5 with TRBJ2-7; D is tentatively TRBD1 or TRBD2 (5 bases each). Sequenced material: CD4+ T cells sorted from blood, taken at week 0. CDR3 region: CASSPGAGLEQYF. CDR3 DNA sequence: TGTGCCAGCAGTCCCGGGGCAGGGCTCGAGCAGTACTTC.